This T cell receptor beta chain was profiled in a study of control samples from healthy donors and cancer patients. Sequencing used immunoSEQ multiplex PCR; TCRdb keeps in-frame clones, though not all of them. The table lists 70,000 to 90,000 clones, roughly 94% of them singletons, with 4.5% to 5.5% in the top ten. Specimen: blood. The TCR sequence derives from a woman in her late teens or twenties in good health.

The CDR3 DNA reads as TGTGCCAGCAGCTTAGTCCCGAGGGGAGCTACCTACAATGAGCAGTTCTTC. It translates to CASSLVPRGATYNEQFF. The chain uses TRBV7-2 and TRBJ2-1; D assignment may be TRBD1 or TRBD2 (5 bases each). The CDR3 spans 17 residues. Germline loops: CDR1 SGHTA, CDR2 FQGNSA. Deletions cut 1 base from V and 2 bases from J, with 15 bases between.